These 30 T cell receptor beta chains share one sample of origin, sequenced in a study of shared clonotypes between healthy human individuals. Naive CD8 cells comprised CD45RO-negative, CCR7-positively selected cells, excluding terminally differentiated effector memory CD45RA+ cells. Some clones are missing from TCRdb's copy, which holds only in-frame ones; the method was immunoSEQ multiplex PCR. This sample yields about 580,000 clones, of which nearly 98% are seen a single time; 0.3% belongs to the top ten. Sample: naive CD8+ T cells sorted from blood. The receptors shown here come from a man in his thirties or forties in good health.

The chain links TRBV2 to TRBJ2-5; TRBD2 is a possible D gene (5 bases). This CDR3 comprises 14 residues. The ends were cut back, 3 bases at V and 12 bases at J, with 20 bases in the middle. Germline values: CDR1 SNHLY, CDR2 FYNNEI. The CDR3 region has the DNA TGTGCCAGCAGTGAGTCTCCCAAGGAGGCCCAAAAGTACTTC. As protein: CASSESPKEAQKYF.

The chain joins TRBV4-1 to TRBJ2-7, with TRBD2 as a possible D gene (6 bases). V was clipped by 8 bases and J by 1 base, with 18 bases between them. The CDR3 consists of 15 residues. CDR1 is MGHRA and CDR2 is YSYEKL in the germline V gene. As DNA, the CDR3 is TGCGCCAGCGGTCTAGCGTTCGCTCCGTCCTACGAGCAGTACTTC. It translates to CASGLAFAPSYEQYF.

The chain joins TRBV4-1 to TRBJ2-7, with D possibly matching TRBD2 (6 bases). Trimming shortened V by 0 bases and J by 0 bases, and 12 bases separated the two germline ends. The CDR3 has 16 amino acids. Germline loops: CDR1 MGHRA, CDR2 YSYEKL. CDR3: CASSQEQLANSYEQYF. As DNA, the CDR3 is TGCGCCAGCAGCCAAGAACAGCTAGCGAACTCCTACGAGCAGTACTTC.

This chain connects TRBV5-4 to TRBJ2-3; D may match TRBD1 or TRBD2 (5 bases each). Germline V gives CDR1 SGHNT, CDR2 YYREEE (reference sequence). This CDR3 contains 16 residues. V was clipped by 3 bases and J by 3 bases, with 17 bases between them. The CDR3 loop is CASSSGTLALTDTQYF. In nucleotides, the CDR3 is TGTGCCAGCAGCTCCGGGACCCTAGCCCTTACAGATACGCAGTATTTT.

This clone was observed a single time. V usage is TRBV10-1 and J usage is TRBJ2-3; 11 bases align to TRBD2. Germline V CDR1 and CDR2: WNHNN, SYGVQD (reference sequence). J was trimmed by 5 bases and V by 3 bases; bases with no gene match: 7. The CDR3 runs 16 residues. CDR3 amino acids: CASSDQTSGMGDTQYF. CDR3 coding DNA: TGCGCCAGCAGTGATCAGACTAGCGGGATGGGAGATACGCAGTATTTT.

This clone was seen only once. The rearrangement joins TRBV7-9 to TRBJ2-1, with 7 bases matching TRBD1. Trimming took 4 bases from V and 2 from J; bases not matched to a gene: 5. The CDR3 is 15 residues long. Germline CDR1 is SEHNR and CDR2 is FQNEAQ (reference sequence). The CDR3: CASSSPQGAYNEQFF. CDR3 bases: TGTGCCAGCAGCTCCCCTCAGGGGGCCTACAATGAGCAGTTCTTC.

A word on this clone: Other nucleotide sequences from this sample produce the same CDR3. The V gene is TRBV30, the J gene TRBJ2-7; D is ambiguous. Germline loops: CDR1 GTSNPN, CDR2 SVGIG (reference sequence). The CDR3 loop spans 12 amino acids. V shed 0 bases and J shed 4 bases, with 7 bases lying between them. DNA for the CDR3: TGTGCCTGGAGTGTAAGAGGATACGAGCAGTACTTC. The encoded protein is CAWSVRGYEQYF. Filled out from reference TRBV30 and TRBJ2-7, the complete variable domain reads SQTIHQWPATLVQPVGSPLSLECTVEGTSNPNLYWYRQAAGRGLQLLFYSVGIGQISSEVPQNLSASRPQDRQFILSSKKLLLSDSGFYLCAWSVRGYEQYFGPGTRLTVT.

The CDR3 bases are TGTGCCAGCAGCGTATCTGGACTAGCGGGATCCAATGAGCAGTTCTTC. Translating gives CASSVSGLAGSNEQFF. The chain combines TRBV9 with TRBJ2-1; 12 bases align to TRBD2. From germline, CDR1 is SGDLS and CDR2 YYNGEE. There are 16 residues in the CDR3. The J segment lost 6 bases and the V segment lost 1 base, leaving 5 bases of the junction unmatched.

V gene TRBV28 combines with J gene TRBJ2-7; TRBD2 aligns across 10 bases. J lost 3 bases, V lost 2 bases, and 16 bases had no gene match. CDR1 and CDR2 from the germline V gene are MDHEN and SYDVKM. The CDR3 is made up of 19 amino acids. The CDR3 DNA sequence: TGTGCCAGCAGTTTACTTTGGGCAACTAGCGGGATGGTGAGCTACGAGCAGTACTTC. This gives the protein CASSLLWATSGMVSYEQYF.

This clone was seen only once. The chain joins TRBV14 to TRBJ2-2; tentatively, D is TRBD1 (5 bases). V gave up 5 bases and J gave up 5 bases, with 21 bases separating them. This CDR3 has 17 amino acids. Germline assignment: CDR1 SGHDN and CDR2 FVKESK. DNA for the CDR3: TGTGCCAGCAGCTCAGACAGTTGGGGTTTAAGGACCGGGGAGCTGTTTTTT. It encodes CASSSDSWGLRTGELFF.

The chain joins TRBV7-6 to TRBJ1-1, with 9 bases aligning to TRBD1. The V segment lost 5 bases and the J segment 4 bases; nucleotides outside the gene matches: 5. The CDR3 length is 14 residues. Looked up from germline, CDR1 is SGHVS and CDR2 is FNYEAQ. CDR3 loop: CASSPGTGLTEAFF. The CDR3 DNA follows: TGTGCCAGCAGCCCCGGGACAGGGCTCACTGAAGCTTTCTTT.

The chain links TRBV5-4 to TRBJ2-6, with D possibly being TRBD1 (6 bases). CDR3 length: 18 amino acids. V lost 1 base and J lost 0, with 14 bases in between. Germline loops: CDR1 SGHNT, CDR2 YYREEE (reference sequence). The DNA for the CDR3 is TGTGCCAGCAGCTTGCAGGGGCAGGGCAACTCTGGGGCCAACGTCCTGACTTTC. Its protein is CASSLQGQGNSGANVLTF. Full variable domain (outside the CDR3, taken from reference TRBV5-4 and TRBJ2-6): ETGVTQSPTHLIKTRGQQVTLRCSSQSGHNTVSWYQQALGQGPQFIFQYYREEENGRGNFPPRFSGLQFPNYSSELNVNALELDDSALYLCASSLQGQGNSGANVLTFGAGSRLTVL.

The chain uses TRBV29-1 and TRBJ2-2; 16 nucleotides line up with TRBD2. The J segment lost 5 bases and the V segment lost 2 bases, leaving 11 bases of the junction unmatched. The CDR3 runs 19 residues. The germline V gene encodes CDR1 SQVTM and CDR2 ANQGSEA. The CDR3 DNA follows: TGCAGCGTTGAATCCTCCGGGACTAGCGGGAGGGCCAGTACCGGGGAGCTGTTTTTT. Translation gives CSVESSGTSGRASTGELFF.

This clone was seen only once. The rearrangement uses TRBV4-3 and TRBJ2-6, with a weak D call TRBD1 (5 bases). The length of the CDR3 is 19 residues. V was cut by 2 bases and J by 1 base, with 18 bases left in between. Looked up from germline, CDR1 is LGHNA and CDR2 is YSLEER. The CDR3 DNA is TGCGCCAGCAGCCAAACCCCAGTTGGGGCGCTGTCTGGGGCCAACGTCCTGACTTTC. Amino acids: CASSQTPVGALSGANVLTF.

This chain joins TRBV6-6 and TRBJ2-7, with a possible D match to TRBD2 (6 bases). CDR3 size: 12 residues. Trimming took 8 bases from V and 5 from J, leaving 13 bases between them. The germline V gene encodes CDR1 MNHNY and CDR2 SVGAGI (reference sequence). CDR3 region: CASRRGEDEQYF. The CDR3 DNA reads TGTGCCAGCCGCCGTGGGGAGGACGAGCAGTACTTC.

V is TRBV27 and J is TRBJ2-2; D is uncertain. This CDR3 region has 15 residues. Germline CDR1 MNHEY, CDR2 SMNVEV (reference sequence). The V gene lost 5 bases and the J gene lost 2 bases, with 12 bases spanning the gap. The CDR3 nucleotides are TGTGCCAGCAGTGGGTTGGCGGACAACACCGGGGAGCTGTTTTTT. This sequence encodes CASSGLADNTGELFF.

The V and J genes are TRBV7-9 and TRBJ2-5, with TRBD1 matching 8 bases. The CDR3 is made up of 13 amino acids. After removal of 2 bases from V and 4 bases from J, the junction contained 0 bases not matched to a gene. Germline loops: CDR1 SEHNR, CDR2 FQNEAQ (reference sequence). CDR3 sequence reads: CASSLQGAETQYF. CDR3 in DNA: TGTGCCAGCAGCTTACAGGGGGCAGAGACCCAGTACTTC.

The V gene is TRBV5-1, the J gene TRBJ2-7, with TRBD1 identical over 11 bases. Germline-derived CDR1 and CDR2 are SGHRS and YFSETQ. The CDR3 has 13 residues. Trimming cost V 4 bases and J 6 bases; bases outside gene matches: 3. The CDR3 is CASSRTGGGEQYF. CDR3 DNA sequence: TGCGCCAGCAGCCGGACAGGGGGCGGCGAGCAGTACTTC.

The J gene is TRBJ2-5, the V gene TRBV7-9, with a tentative D call TRBD2 (5 bases). The germline V and J ends were trimmed by 8 bases and 3 bases, with 10 bases remaining between them. Per germline, CDR1 SEHNR and CDR2 FQNEAQ (reference sequence). This CDR3 spans 12 amino acids. The CDR3 is CASGLTKETQYF. The CDR3 nucleotides read TGTGCCAGCGGACTCACGAAAGAGACCCAGTACTTC.

This chain joins TRBV11-3 and TRBJ2-1; maybe TRBD2 (6 bases). This CDR3 is 15 amino acids long. The V and J ends lost 4 bases and 5 bases respectively, with 15 bases between them. Germline-derived CDR1 and CDR2 are SGHNT and YENEEA. For the CDR3, the DNA is TGTGCCAGCAGCTCGTACGACACGGGGGACAATGAGCAGTTCTTC. It encodes CASSSYDTGDNEQFF.

The chain is built from TRBV5-6 and TRBJ2-7; 10 nucleotides line up with TRBD2. The germline V gene has CDR1 SGHDT and CDR2 YYEEEE. J gave up 1 base and V 1 base, and 11 bases lay outside the gene matches. This CDR3 spans 18 amino acids. The CDR3 region has the DNA TGTGCCAGCAGCTTGAGGTCTAGCGGGAGAAAGGCGTCCTACGAGCAGTACTTC. Residues: CASSLRSSGRKASYEQYF.

This sequence joins TRBV5-1 and TRBJ1-4; D is unclear. Trimming cost V 0 bases and J 0 bases, with 12 bases left between them. The germline CDR1 and CDR2 sequences are SGHRS and YFSETQ. The length of the CDR3 is 17 residues. The CDR3 reads CASSLDHSSATNEKLFF. The CDR3 DNA sequence: TGCGCCAGCAGCTTGGATCACAGCTCGGCAACTAATGAAAAACTGTTTTTT.

Notes on this clone: This sample also contains other DNA sequences that code for the same CDR3. The genes are TRBV27 and TRBJ2-7; TRBD1 aligns across 8 bases. J was trimmed by 0 bases and V by 0 bases; bases with no gene match: 1. CDR3 size: 15 residues. Germline V gene data show CDR1 as MNHEY and CDR2 as SMNVEV (reference sequence). Written as DNA, the CDR3 is TGTGCCAGCAGTTTATCAGGACAGGGCTCCTACGAGCAGTACTTC. It specifies CASSLSGQGSYEQYF.

The chain couples TRBV10-3 to TRBJ2-7; D may be TRBD1 (5 bases). This CDR3 contains 14 residues. The ends were cut back, 0 bases at V and 2 bases at J, with 8 bases in the middle. In germline, CDR1 is ENHRY, CDR2 SYGVKD. Here the CDR3 DNA reads TGTGCCATCAGTGAGTCGAAGGGGACCTACGAGCAGTACTTC. This sequence encodes CAISESKGTYEQYF.

V gene TRBV5-1 combines with J gene TRBJ2-3, with 8 bases fitting TRBD2. CDR1 and CDR2 (germline): SGHRS, YFSETQ. V shed 0 bases, J shed 4 bases, and the junction held 7 bases outside the gene matches. CDR3 length: 16 amino acids. The CDR3 is CASSLASSGKADTQYF. In DNA, the CDR3 is TGCGCCAGCAGCTTGGCTAGTAGCGGGAAGGCAGATACGCAGTATTTT.

This chain joins TRBV30 and TRBJ2-7; D gene ambiguous. The germline V gene encodes CDR1 GTSNPN and CDR2 SVGIG (reference sequence). The length of the CDR3 is 12 residues. Trimming shortened V by 4 bases and J by 7 bases, and 14 bases separated the two germline ends. In DNA form, the CDR3 reads TGTGCCTGGAATCATGGCAAAGAGGAGCAGTACTTC. Its translation is CAWNHGKEEQYF.

The chain joins TRBV7-8 to TRBJ1-4; 9 bases fit TRBD1. Germline assignment: CDR1 SGHVS and CDR2 FQNEAQ. The CDR3 is 17 amino acids. V shed 6 bases and J 2 bases; nucleotides not matched to a gene: 10. DNA for the CDR3: TGTGCCAGCAGTACCGGTGGGACAGGGACGACTAATGAAAAACTGTTTTTT. Translating it yields CASSTGGTGTTNEKLFF.

The genes are TRBV4-1 and TRBJ2-7; 9 bases map to TRBD2. Germline V gene lookup returns CDR1 MGHRA and CDR2 YSYEKL. J was trimmed by 3 bases and V by 2 bases; bases with no gene match: 8. CDR3 length: 16 residues. In DNA form, the CDR3 reads TGCGCCAGCAGCCAATCCATAGCGGGAGTGCGCTACGAGCAGTACTTC. This translates into CASSQSIAGVRYEQYF.

The chain carries TRBV7-2 and TRBJ2-1, with D unclear. Germline lookup yields CDR1 SGHTA and CDR2 FQGNSA. This CDR3 has 16 residues. Trimming stripped 3 bases from V and 1 base from J, with 13 bases between. The CDR3 loop reads CASSFRPFLSYNEQFF. The CDR3 DNA reads TGTGCCAGCAGCTTCCGCCCTTTTCTATCCTACAATGAGCAGTTCTTC. Full variable domain (rest looked up from reference TRBV7-2 and TRBJ2-1): GAGVSQSPSNKVTEKGKDVELRCDPISGHTALYWYRQSLGQGLEFLIYFQGNSAPDKSGLPSDRFSAERTGGSVSTLTIQRTQQEDSAVYLCASSFRPFLSYNEQFFGPGTRLTVL.

The genes are TRBV4-1 and TRBJ2-5; 10 bases are a match to TRBD1. Losses at the gene ends were 0 bases for V and 5 bases for J; bases not matched to a gene: 3. Per germline, CDR1 MGHRA and CDR2 YSYEKL. CDR3 size: 15 residues. This CDR3 is CASSQDKGQGETQYF. As DNA, the CDR3 is TGCGCCAGCAGCCAAGACAAGGGACAGGGGGAGACCCAGTACTTC.